This TCR beta chain derives from a study of patients and donors after allogeneic stem cell transplantation. Germline CDR1 and CDR2: SGHNT and YENEEA. Trimming at V came to 1 base and at J to 2 bases, leaving 2 bases not matched to a gene. CDR3 size: 15 residues. TCRdb fed the RT-PCR reads into MiXCR, producing one record per CDR3 protein. This sample has some 160,000 distinct CDR3 sequences, with roughly 22% found just once. The source of this sequence is a human donor who was either an allogeneic HSCT recipient or a stem cell or donor lymphocyte infusion donor (not recorded which). It is not recorded whose cells these are; they may come from a transplant donor. The gene calls are TRBV11-3 and TRBJ2-3, with 8 bases identical to TRBD1. Sequenced input: blood, either unsorted or a sorted T cell fraction (not recorded which). CDR3: CASSLGQGATDTQYF. The CDR3 DNA sequence: TGTGCCAGCAGCTTAGGGCAGGGGGCCACAGATACGCAGTATTTT. The complete variable domain, with remaining parts taken from reference TRBV11-3 and TRBJ2-3, reads EAGVVQSPRYKIIEKKQPVAFWCNPISGHNTLYWYLQNLGQGPELLIRYENEEAVDDSQLPKDRFSAERLKGVDSTLKIQPAELGDSAVYLCASSLGQGATDTQYFGPGTRLTVL.